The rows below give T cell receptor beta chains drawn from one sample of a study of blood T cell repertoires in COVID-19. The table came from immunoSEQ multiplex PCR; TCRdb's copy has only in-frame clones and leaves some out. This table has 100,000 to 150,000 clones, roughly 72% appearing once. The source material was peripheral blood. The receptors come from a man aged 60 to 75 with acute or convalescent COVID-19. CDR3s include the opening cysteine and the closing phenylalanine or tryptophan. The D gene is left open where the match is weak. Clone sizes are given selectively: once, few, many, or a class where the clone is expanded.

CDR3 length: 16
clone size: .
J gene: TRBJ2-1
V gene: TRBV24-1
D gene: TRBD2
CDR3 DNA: TGTGCCACCAGTGATTCGTGGACTAGCGGGATTGATGAGCAGTTCTTC
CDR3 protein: CATSDSWTSGIDEQFF

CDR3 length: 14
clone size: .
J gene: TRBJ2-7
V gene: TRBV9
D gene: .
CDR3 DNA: TGTGCCAGCAGCGTCGGGCAGGGTGGGTACGAGCAGTACTTC
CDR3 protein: CASSVGQGGYEQYF

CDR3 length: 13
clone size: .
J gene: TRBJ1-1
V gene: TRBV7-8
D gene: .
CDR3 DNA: TGTGCCAGCAGCCGAGGACAGAACACTGAAGCTTTCTTT
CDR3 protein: CASSRGQNTEAFF

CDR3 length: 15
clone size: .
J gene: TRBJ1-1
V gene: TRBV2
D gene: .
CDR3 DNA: TGTGCCAGCAGTCCTTCCCCGACAGGGAACACTGAAGCTTTCTTT
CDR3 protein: CASSPSPTGNTEAFF

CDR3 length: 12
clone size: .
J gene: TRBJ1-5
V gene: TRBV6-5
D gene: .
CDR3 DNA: TGTGCCAGCAGTCTAGACTATCAGCCCCAGCATTTT
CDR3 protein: CASSLDYQPQHF

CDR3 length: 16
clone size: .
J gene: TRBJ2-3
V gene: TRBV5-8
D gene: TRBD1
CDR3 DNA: TGTGCCAGCAGCCCGGACGGGACAGGGAGCACAGATACGCAGTATTTT
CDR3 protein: CASSPDGTGSTDTQYF

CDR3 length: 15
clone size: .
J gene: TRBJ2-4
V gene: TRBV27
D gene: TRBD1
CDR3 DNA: TGTGCCAGCAGTTCAGGGGGAAAAGGCAAAAACATTCAGTACTTC
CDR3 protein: CASSSGGKGKNIQYF

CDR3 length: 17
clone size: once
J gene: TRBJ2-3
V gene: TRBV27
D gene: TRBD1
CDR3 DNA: TGTGCCAGCAGTTTGGGATTTAGGACAGGGGGCCGGGATACGCAGTATTTT
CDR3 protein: CASSLGFRTGGRDTQYF

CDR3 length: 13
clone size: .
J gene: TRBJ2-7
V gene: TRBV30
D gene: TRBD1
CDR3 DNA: TGTGCCTGGAGGAGTACAGGGGCCTACGAGCAGTACTTC
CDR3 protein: CAWRSTGAYEQYF

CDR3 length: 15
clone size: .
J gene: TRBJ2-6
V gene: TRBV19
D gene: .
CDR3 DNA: TGTGCCAGTAGTCTTGGGGGGACCGGGGCCAACGTCCTGACTTTC
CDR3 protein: CASSLGGTGANVLTF

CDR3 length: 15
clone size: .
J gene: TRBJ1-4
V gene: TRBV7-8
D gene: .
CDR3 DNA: TGTGCCAGCAGCCTTCTGGGGACTACTAATGAAAAACTGTTTTTT
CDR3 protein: CASSLLGTTNEKLFF

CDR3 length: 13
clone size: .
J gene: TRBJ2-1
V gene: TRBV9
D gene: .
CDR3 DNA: TGTGCCAGCAGCTACGGACAGTACAATGAGCAGTTCTTC
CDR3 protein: CASSYGQYNEQFF

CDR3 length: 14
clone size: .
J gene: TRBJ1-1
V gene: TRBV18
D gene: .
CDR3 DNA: TGTGCCAGCTCACCGCTCCGGGACACTCCCGAAGCTTTCTTT
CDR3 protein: CASSPLRDTPEAFF

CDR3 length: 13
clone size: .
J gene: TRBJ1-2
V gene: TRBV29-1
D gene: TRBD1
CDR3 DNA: TGCAGCGTTGGGACAGGGGGCAACTATGGCTACACCTTC
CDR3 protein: CSVGTGGNYGYTF

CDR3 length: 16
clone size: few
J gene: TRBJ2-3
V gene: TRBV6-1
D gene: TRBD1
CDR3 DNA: TGTGCCAGCAGTGAAGCGGAGACAGGGGGCACAGATACGCAGTATTTT
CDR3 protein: CASSEAETGGTDTQYF

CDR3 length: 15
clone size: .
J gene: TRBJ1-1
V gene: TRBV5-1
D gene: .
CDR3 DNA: TGCGCCAGCAGCTTAGCGGGCCTACAGAACACTGAAGCTTTCTTT
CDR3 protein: CASSLAGLQNTEAFF

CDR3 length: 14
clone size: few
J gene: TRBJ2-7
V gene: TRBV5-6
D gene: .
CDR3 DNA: TGTGCCAGCAGATTTCGACAGGTGAACTACGAGCAGTACTTC
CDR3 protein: CASRFRQVNYEQYF

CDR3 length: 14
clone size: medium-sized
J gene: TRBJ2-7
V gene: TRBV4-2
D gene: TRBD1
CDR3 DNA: TGTGCCAGCAGCCGGTCGGACAGGGTCAACGAGCAGTACTTC
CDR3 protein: CASSRSDRVNEQYF

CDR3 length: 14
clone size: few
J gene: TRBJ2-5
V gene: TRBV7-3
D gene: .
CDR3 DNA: TGTGCCAGCAGCCGTTCCGGGAATCGGGAGACCCAGTACTTC
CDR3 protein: CASSRSGNRETQYF

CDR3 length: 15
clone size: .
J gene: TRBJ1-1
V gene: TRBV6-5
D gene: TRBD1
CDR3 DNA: TGTGCCAGCAGCCCCCTCTTACGGACAGGGGGCTTAACTTTCTTT
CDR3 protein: CASSPLLRTGGLTFF

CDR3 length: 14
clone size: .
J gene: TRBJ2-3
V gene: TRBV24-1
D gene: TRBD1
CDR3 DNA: TGTGCCACCAGAAGTCAGGGGGCCACGGATACGCAGTATTTT
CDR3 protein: CATRSQGATDTQYF

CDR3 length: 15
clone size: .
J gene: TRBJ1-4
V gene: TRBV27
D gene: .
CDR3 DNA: TGTGCCAGCAGTTCCCAGGCCCGGGGTAATGAAAAACTGTTTTTT
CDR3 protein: CASSSQARGNEKLFF

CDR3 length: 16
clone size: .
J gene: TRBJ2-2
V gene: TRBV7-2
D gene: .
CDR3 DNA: TGTGCCAGCAGCTTATTTGCTAGGGGGAACACCGGGGAGCTGTTTTTT
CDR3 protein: CASSLFARGNTGELFF

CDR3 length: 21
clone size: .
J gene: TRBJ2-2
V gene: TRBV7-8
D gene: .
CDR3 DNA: TGTGCCAGCAGCCCACCCTTGGGGGCAGGGGAAGTGGTGGCGAACACCGGGGAGCTGTTTTTT
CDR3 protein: CASSPPLGAGEVVANTGELFF

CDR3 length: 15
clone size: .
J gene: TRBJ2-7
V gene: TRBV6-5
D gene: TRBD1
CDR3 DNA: TGTGCCAGCAGCCAACAGGGGGGTACCTATTACGAGCAGTACTTC
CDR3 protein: CASSQQGGTYYEQYF

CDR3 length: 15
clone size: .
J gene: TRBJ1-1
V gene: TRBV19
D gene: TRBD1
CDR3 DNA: TGTGCCAGTAGTAGGGACAGAGTAATGAACACTGAAGCTTTCTTT
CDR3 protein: CASSRDRVMNTEAFF

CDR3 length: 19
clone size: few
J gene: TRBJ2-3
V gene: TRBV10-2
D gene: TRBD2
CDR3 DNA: TGCGCCAGCGCGGGGCGATATAGCGGGGGCAAAGCGGGCACAGATACGCAGTATTTT
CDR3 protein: CASAGRYSGGKAGTDTQYF

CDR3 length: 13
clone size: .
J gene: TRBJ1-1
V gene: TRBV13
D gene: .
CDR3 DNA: TGTGCCAGCAGCTTGCAGGGGCGCTGGGAAGCTTTCTTT
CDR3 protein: CASSLQGRWEAFF

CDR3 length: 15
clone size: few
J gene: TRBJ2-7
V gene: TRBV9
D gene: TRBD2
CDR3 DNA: TGTGCCAGCAGCGTAGGGGAGGGAGGTATGTACGAGCAGTACTTC
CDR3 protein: CASSVGEGGMYEQYF

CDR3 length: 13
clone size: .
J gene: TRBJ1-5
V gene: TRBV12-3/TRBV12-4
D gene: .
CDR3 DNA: TGTGCCAGCAGTTTACAGGGCAATCAGCCCCAGCATTTT
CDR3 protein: CASSLQGNQPQHF

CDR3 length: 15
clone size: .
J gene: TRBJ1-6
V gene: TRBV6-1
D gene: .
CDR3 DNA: TGTGCCAGCAGTGAATTGGGGGCATCTAATTCACCCCTCCACTTT
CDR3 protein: CASSELGASNSPLHF

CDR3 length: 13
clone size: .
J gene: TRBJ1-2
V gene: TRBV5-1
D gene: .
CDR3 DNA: TGCGCCAGCAGCTTGGGAGACGGGGATGGCTACACCTTC
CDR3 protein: CASSLGDGDGYTF

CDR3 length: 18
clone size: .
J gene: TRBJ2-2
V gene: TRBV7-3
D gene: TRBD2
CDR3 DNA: TGTGCCAGCAGTATAGGGACTAGCGGGGTAGGAAACACCGGGGAGCTGTTTTTT
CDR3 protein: CASSIGTSGVGNTGELFF

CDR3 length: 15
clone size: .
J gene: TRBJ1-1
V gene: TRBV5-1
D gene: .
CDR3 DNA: TGCGCCAGCAGCTCCGGCCAGGGCGCGAACACTGAAGCTTTCTTT
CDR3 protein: CASSSGQGANTEAFF

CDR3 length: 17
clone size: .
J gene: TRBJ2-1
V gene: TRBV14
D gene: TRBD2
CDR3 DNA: TGTGCCAGCAGCCGGGAACTAGCGGGAGGCCCCTACAATGAGCAGTTCTTC
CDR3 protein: CASSRELAGGPYNEQFF

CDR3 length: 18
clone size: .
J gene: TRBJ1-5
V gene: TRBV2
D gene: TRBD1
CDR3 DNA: TGTGCCAGCAGTGTAGTTATAGGACAGGGGGATAGCAATCAGCCCCAGCATTTT
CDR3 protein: CASSVVIGQGDSNQPQHF

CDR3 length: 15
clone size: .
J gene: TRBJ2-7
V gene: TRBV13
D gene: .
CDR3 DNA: TGTGCCAGCAGCTTAGGAGCGGGCGACTCCTACGAGCAGTACTTC
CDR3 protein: CASSLGAGDSYEQYF

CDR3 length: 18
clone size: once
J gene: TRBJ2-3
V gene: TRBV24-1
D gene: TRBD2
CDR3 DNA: TGTGCCACCAGTGATCGACGGGGACTAGCGGCTGGCACAGATACGCAGTATTTT
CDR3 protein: CATSDRRGLAAGTDTQYF

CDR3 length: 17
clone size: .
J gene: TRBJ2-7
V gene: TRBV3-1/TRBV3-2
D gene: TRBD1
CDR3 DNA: TGTGCCAGCAGCCAAGATGGTAGGTGGGGGACAGGGAACGAGCAGTACTTC
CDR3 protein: CASSQDGRWGTGNEQYF

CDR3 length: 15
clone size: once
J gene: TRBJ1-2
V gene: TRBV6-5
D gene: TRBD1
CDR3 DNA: TGTGCCAGCAGTTATCACCGGACAGGGCACTATGGCTACACCTTC
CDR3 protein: CASSYHRTGHYGYTF

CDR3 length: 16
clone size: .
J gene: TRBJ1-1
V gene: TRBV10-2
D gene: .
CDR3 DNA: TGCGCCAGCAGTGACCTCGGAGCGCCCTTGAACACTGAAGCTTTCTTT
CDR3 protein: CASSDLGAPLNTEAFF